The T cell receptor (beta chain) under discussion was sequenced for a study of cytomegalovirus exposure and HLA in healthy donors. V lost 4 bases and J 7 bases, leaving 16 bases between the germline ends. The CDR3 is made up of 14 amino acids. Germline CDR1 reads MNHEY; CDR2 reads SVGAGI. With 60 Vbeta and 13 Jbeta primers, the PCR was carried out. Clones were read by immunoSEQ multiplex PCR, and TCRdb kept only the in-frame ones, dropping some. This table lists around 190,000 clones. V and J are TRBV6-5 and TRBJ1-1, with TRBD1 as a possible D gene (6 bases). The sequencing sample was made of PBMCs. This clonotype originated in a woman younger than 45 in good health and CMV-seropositive. CDR3 loop: CASSWGGEENEAFF. CDR3 DNA: TGTGCCAGCAGTTGGGGGGGCGAGGAGAATGAAGCTTTCTTT.